This T cell receptor beta chain was profiled in a study of blood T cells in healthy people across ages. Each of the donors had ten milliliters of peripheral blood drawn into EDTA-treated Vacutainer tubes. V dropped 5 bases and J dropped 1 base, with 10 bases sitting between them. Germline CDR1 reads SQVTM; CDR2 reads ANQGSEA. The CDR3 has 13 amino acids. Primed by a sample-barcoded 5' primer and a J-beta primer mix, a second PCR proceeded for roughly 7 to 11 cycles. One entry per CDR3 protein, called by TCRdb with MiXCR from the 5' RACE reads. The sample holds 650,000 to 800,000 distinct CDR3 sequences, approximately 48% seen once. The sample holds a few counts of this clonotype.

Input material: blood. The chain is built from TRBV29-1 and TRBJ2-3, with unresolved D. This receptor was obtained from a man between 60 and 75 years old in good health. The CDR3 spells CSVRFWGTDTQYF. CDR3 nucleotides: TGCAGCGTTCGATTCTGGGGCACAGATACGCAGTATTTT.